The 22 T cell receptor beta chains below come from one sample, sequenced in a study of blood T cells in healthy people across ages. Through a sample-barcoded 5' primer and a J-beta primer mix, a second PCR was run for about 6 to 11 cycles. TCRdb reprocessed the 5' RACE reads with MiXCR, giving one entry per CDR3 protein. The data show under 850,000 distinct CDR3 sequences, around 36% seen once. Sequencing was carried out using blood. The receptors were sampled from a man between 18 and 29 years old in good health.

This clonotype was counted a few times. This chain joins TRBV29-1 and TRBJ2-1, with a possible D match to TRBD2 (7 bases). The V gene lost 3 bases and the J gene lost 9 bases, with 12 bases spanning the gap. CDR3 length equals 12 residues. Germline CDR1 and CDR2: SQVTM and ANQGSEA. CDR3 in amino acids: CSVERGGGEQFF. The CDR3 coding sequence is TGCAGCGTTGAGAGGGGGGGGGGTGAGCAGTTCTTC.

V and J are TRBV19 and TRBJ2-3; weak D call: TRBD2 (5 bases). CDR1 is LNHDA, CDR2 SQIVND, per germline (reference sequence). V was trimmed by 4 bases and J by 7 bases, leaving 24 bases between them. This CDR3 spans 17 amino acids. The CDR3 loop reads CASSTFPPDRGGHTQYF. The CDR3 nucleotides are TGTGCCAGTAGTACCTTCCCCCCGGACCGAGGAGGTCATACGCAGTATTTT. The variable domain in full, with the rest retrieved from reference TRBV19 and TRBJ2-3, is DGGITQSPKYLFRKEGQNVTLSCEQNLNHDAMYWYRQDPGQGLRLIYYSQIVNDFQKGDIAEGYSVSREKKESFPLTVTSAQKNPTAFYLCASSTFPPDRGGHTQYFGPGTRLTVL.

This clonotype was counted at least ten times. The V and J genes are TRBV14 and TRBJ2-1, with D possibly TRBD2 on 6 matching bases. Trimming shortened V by 0 bases and J by 7 bases, and 19 bases separated the two germline ends. Germline CDR1 SGHDN, CDR2 FVKESK. The CDR3 has 17 amino acids. This CDR3 is CASSQDLTRRAGNEQFF. CDR3 coding DNA: TGTGCCAGCAGCCAAGATTTAACTCGAAGGGCGGGGAATGAGCAGTTCTTC.

The genes are TRBV12-3 or TRBV12-4 and TRBJ2-3; TRBD2 agrees at 8 bases. CDR3 size: 15 residues. The V gene end was trimmed by 3 bases and the J gene end by 3 bases; junction bases not matched to a gene: 5. The CDR3 region has the DNA TGTGCCAGCAGTTTCGGACTAGCACCTACAGATACGCAGTATTTT. This gives the protein CASSFGLAPTDTQYF.

This clonotype was seen only a few times. The CDR3 loop reads CASSLERGTNEKLFF. CDR3 bases: TGTGCCAGCAGCTTAGAAAGGGGAACTAATGAAAAACTGTTTTTT. This chain uses TRBV7-7 with TRBJ1-4, with D possibly TRBD1 on 5 matching bases. Trimming cost V 1 base and J 1 base, with 7 bases left between them. The CDR3 length is 15 residues. Germline CDR1 reads SSHAT; CDR2 reads FNYEAQ (reference sequence).

Note on this clonotype: A junction end diverges from the germline sequence, so it may reflect a read error. J is TRBJ2-3 and V is TRBV7-8, with TRBD1 matching 8 bases. The CDR3 is 15 residues long. Germline-derived CDR1 and CDR2 are SGHVS and FQNEAQ. The CDR3 loop reads CASSRQGTSTATQYF. CDR3 nucleotide sequence: TGTGCCAGCAGCCGACAGGGGACATCCACAGCTACGCAGTATTTT.

Note on this clonotype: A much larger clone is a single base away; this may be a read error. This chain joins TRBV10-3 and TRBJ2-3, with D possibly called TRBD1 or TRBD2 (5 bases each). The CDR3 runs 14 residues. In germline, CDR1 is ENHRY, CDR2 SYGVKD. Trimming left V 7 bases short and J 4 bases short, with 15 bases between. The CDR3 sequence: CAITTGPASDTQYF. CDR3 nucleotide sequence: TGTGCCATCACCACGGGGCCAGCGTCAGATACGCAGTATTTT.

The rearrangement uses TRBV20-1 and TRBJ2-5; 9 bases align to TRBD1. The CDR3 covers 14 residues. V lost 1 base and J lost 11; bases outside the gene matches: 11. Germline CDR1 reads DFQATT; CDR2 reads SNEGSKA (reference sequence). The CDR3 reads CSARVHRGPNEQYF. In nucleotides, the CDR3 is TGCAGTGCTAGAGTTCACAGGGGGCCTAATGAGCAGTACTTC.

As for this clonotype: The CDR3 end shows no conserved phenylalanine or tryptophan, and so a read error is likely. Because the CDR3's place on the DNA is in doubt, the DNA is left out and the CDR3 is given as listed by TCRdb. The V gene is TRBV3-1, the J gene TRBJ2-1. The V gene's germline CDR1 is LGHDT and CDR2 YNNKEL (reference sequence). The CDR3 is 15 amino acids in total, end residues counted. The CDR3 sequence is CASSSDITHGYTFGS.

This clonotype was seen just once. The genes are TRBV2 and TRBJ2-1; no clear D. This CDR3 has 14 residues. Trimming stripped 6 bases from V and 6 bases from J, with 15 bases between. Germline lookup yields CDR1 SNHLY and CDR2 FYNNEI. The CDR3 coding sequence is TGTGCCAGCAGCTTCGGCATATTGGGCAATGAGCAGTTCTTC. Protein sequence: CASSFGILGNEQFF.

V is TRBV12-3 or TRBV12-4 and J is TRBJ1-1; D gene unclear. The CDR3 extends over 11 amino acids. V was cut by 8 bases and J by 7 bases, with 11 bases left in between. The CDR3 sequence is CASAMESEAFF. For the CDR3, the DNA is TGTGCCAGCGCGATGGAGAGTGAAGCTTTCTTT.

The genes are TRBV19 and TRBJ2-1; 8 bases align to TRBD1. CDR1 and CDR2 from the germline V gene are LNHDA and SQIVND (reference sequence). J gave up 2 bases and V 4 bases, and 7 bases lay outside the gene matches. The CDR3 sequence is 16 residues long. CDR3 protein: CASSKTRDRPYNEQFF. The CDR3 DNA follows: TGTGCCAGTAGTAAAACTCGGGACAGGCCCTACAATGAGCAGTTCTTC.

The chain employs TRBV11-3 and TRBJ2-7; D is perhaps TRBD1 (5 bases). The CDR3 runs to 17 residues. CDR1 and CDR2 (germline): SGHNT, YENEEA. The V gene lost 5 bases and the J gene lost 2 bases, with 22 bases spanning the gap. The CDR3 loop is CASSPREGPGPPYEQYF. The CDR3 bases are TGTGCCAGCAGCCCTCGTGAAGGGCCAGGGCCCCCCTACGAGCAGTACTTC.

This clonotype was observed a handful of times. The gene calls are TRBV7-8 and TRBJ2-7; D is possibly TRBD1 (6 bases). Trimming took off 3 bases at V and 7 bases at J, with 13 bases between the two ends. This CDR3 region has 13 residues. The V gene's germline CDR1 is SGHVS and CDR2 FQNEAQ. The CDR3 sequence: CASSFDKRGEQYF. CDR3 nucleotides: TGTGCCAGCAGCTTCGATAAGAGGGGGGAGCAGTACTTC.

The genes are TRBV5-1 and TRBJ2-1; D uncertain. Looked up from germline, CDR1 is SGHRS and CDR2 is YFSETQ. The CDR3 has 14 amino acids. V gave up 2 bases and J gave up 8 bases, with 14 bases separating them. CDR3 bases: TGCGCCAGCAGCTTTGAAGCCCCTGCGGATGAGCAGTTCTTC. Encoded protein: CASSFEAPADEQFF.

This clonotype turned up a few times. The chain is built from TRBV12-3 or TRBV12-4 and TRBJ2-7; maybe TRBD1 (5 bases). V was clipped by 10 bases and J by 1 base, with 20 bases between them. The CDR3 is 15 amino acids. CDR3 bases: TGTGCCAACAGCAAACAGGTTACCCTATCCTACGAGCAGTACTTC. Amino acid sequence: CANSKQVTLSYEQYF.

There are a few counts of this clonotype. The rearrangement uses TRBV20-1 and TRBJ2-2, with D hard to call. This CDR3 is 12 amino acids long. Trimming left V 1 base short and J 8 bases short, with 8 bases between. Germline V CDR1 and CDR2: DFQATT, SNEGSKA (reference sequence). This CDR3 is CSARAPAGELFF. The CDR3 region has the DNA TGCAGTGCTAGAGCCCCGGCGGGGGAGCTGTTTTTT.

This clonotype has at least ten counts. The chain uses TRBV29-1 and TRBJ1-1; no clear D gene. This CDR3 comprises 10 residues. V was cut by 4 bases and J by 1 base, with 1 base left in between. Germline V gene lookup returns CDR1 SQVTM and CDR2 ANQGSEA. CDR3 amino acids: CSVGNTEAFF. As DNA, the CDR3 is TGCAGCGTTGGGAACACTGAAGCTTTCTTT.

This sequence joins TRBV6-5 and TRBJ1-2; TRBD1 aligns across 7 bases. CDR3 length equals 17 residues. Germline V gives CDR1 MNHEY, CDR2 SVGAGI. J was trimmed by 6 bases and V by 1 base; bases with no gene match: 14. Here the CDR3 reads CASSYLGTVGNLNGYTF. CDR3 nucleotides: TGTGCCAGCAGTTACTTAGGGACAGTGGGCAATCTCAATGGCTACACCTTC.

The chain recombines TRBV5-1 with TRBJ2-1; perhaps TRBD2 as D (6 bases). CDR1 and CDR2 (germline): SGHRS, YFSETQ. V shed 5 bases and J shed 6 bases, with 18 bases lying between them. The CDR3 length is 15 residues. CDR3 loop: CASRRLGGDPNEQFF. The CDR3 region has the DNA TGCGCCAGCAGGAGACTAGGAGGGGATCCCAATGAGCAGTTCTTC.

This clonotype was observed many times. The V gene is TRBV4-3, the J gene TRBJ2-1; D is unclear. The CDR3 length is 15 residues. Germline V lookup: CDR1 LGHNA, CDR2 YSLEER. V lost 0 bases and J lost 3, with 9 bases in between. Written as DNA, the CDR3 is TGCGCCAGCAGCCAAGACGCGGCCGGCTACAATGAGCAGTTCTTC. Translating gives CASSQDAAGYNEQFF.

At least ten counts were recorded for this clonotype. The rearrangement links TRBV12-3 or TRBV12-4 to TRBJ2-5, with TRBD1 matching over 7 bases. The V segment lost 0 bases and the J segment 1 base; nucleotides outside the gene matches: 5. The CDR3 loop spans 16 amino acids. DNA for the CDR3: TGTGCCAGCAGTTTAGCACAGGGGTGGTCCCAAGAGACCCAGTACTTC. Amino acids: CASSLAQGWSQETQYF.